These 24 T cell receptor beta chains were sequenced from one sample in a study of T-cell memory formation after mild COVID-19. TCRdb re-derived calls from the 5' RACE reads in MiXCR, one entry per CDR3 protein. Of 180,000 or so distinct CDR3 sequences in the sample, 11% were seen once. Sequenced sample: PBMCs or a T cell subset sorted from them (not recorded which). The source of these receptors is a man in his late teens or twenties who had mild COVID-19 (a few samples of this study predate the infection). Cell type and time point are not known.

The rearrangement joins TRBV24-1 to TRBJ1-2; TRBD1 matches at 7 bases. CDR1 is KGHDR and CDR2 is SFDVKD in the germline V gene. The CDR3 is made up of 12 amino acids. The trim removed 3 bases at V and 8 bases at J, leaving 2 bases unmatched. In nucleotides, the CDR3 is TGTGCCACCAGTGATCACAGGGGAGGCTACACCTTC. Translated: CATSDHRGGYTF.

The chain links TRBV20-1 to TRBJ1-2; weak D call: TRBD1 (5 bases). Germline CDR1 and CDR2: DFQATT and SNEGSKA (reference sequence). This CDR3 contains 14 residues. DNA for the CDR3: TGCAGCGTGGGGGACGCTGGGGCTAACTATGGCTACACCTTC. This sequence encodes CSVGDAGANYGYTF.

The genes are TRBV6-5 and TRBJ1-2; a possible D gene is TRBD1 (5 bases). Trimming removed 6 bases from V and 5 bases from J, with 25 bases in between. The CDR3 covers 17 residues. Germline values: CDR1 MNHEY, CDR2 SVGAGI. Written as DNA, the CDR3 is TGTGCCAGCAGCTTCCTGGGGGGGTCTACTACCTCTTATGGCTACACCTTC. The encoded protein is CASSFLGGSTTSYGYTF.

There are many counts of this clonotype. This chain uses TRBV20-1 with TRBJ2-6; D gene unclear. CDR1 is DFQATT and CDR2 is SNEGSKA in the germline V gene (reference sequence). Trimming removed 2 bases from V and 13 bases from J, with 9 bases in between. The CDR3 runs 11 residues. The CDR3 protein is CSARSAGVLTF. CDR3 bases: TGCAGTGCTAGATCGGCAGGAGTCCTGACTTTC.

The chain combines TRBV18 with TRBJ1-1, with 7 bases that match TRBD1. V dropped 0 bases and J dropped 6; count of bases not matched to a gene: 1. The V gene's germline CDR1 is KGHSH and CDR2 LQKENI. The CDR3 sequence is 13 residues long. The CDR3 loop is CASSPPGGPEAFF. For the CDR3, the DNA is TGTGCCAGCTCACCACCAGGGGGCCCTGAAGCTTTCTTT.

In this sample, this clonotype turned up a few times. The chain joins TRBV21-1 to TRBJ1-6; the table's D call TRBD1 went unverified against the DNA. TRBV21-1 is recorded as a pseudogene. This CDR3 has 11 residues. CDR3 residues: CASRRGSPLHF. In DNA form, the CDR3 reads TGTGCCAGCCGACGGGGGTCACCCCTCCACTTT.

CDR3 protein: CASSLSGVGALETQYF. CDR3 coding DNA: TGTGCCAGCAGTTTATCGGGGGTTGGGGCCCTCGAGACCCAGTACTTC. The gene calls are TRBV27 and TRBJ2-5, with D perhaps given as TRBD1 or TRBD2 (5 bases each). The CDR3 runs 16 residues. The ends were cut back, 0 bases at V and 5 bases at J, with 16 bases in the middle. Germline V CDR1 and CDR2: MNHEY, SMNVEV (reference sequence).

Worth noting for this clonotype: At one end the junction does not follow the germline gene, possibly because of a read error. In DNA form, the CDR3 reads TGCGCCAGCAGCTTGTTGCAGTCTGAGGCCAACGTCCTGACTTTC. Translated, it gives CASSLLQSEANVLTF. The chain combines TRBV5-1 with TRBJ2-6, with D uncertain. CDR1 and CDR2 from the germline V gene are SGHRS and YFSETQ. The CDR3 loop spans 15 amino acids.

This clonotype was counted ten times or more. The genes are TRBV12-3 or TRBV12-4 and TRBJ2-5; possible D gene TRBD2, 6 bases. The V gene lost 5 bases and the J gene lost 5 bases, with 12 bases spanning the gap. The CDR3 length is 13 residues. The CDR3 bases are TGTGCCAGCAGTCTACTAGCCCGTGAGACCCAGTACTTC. Encoded protein: CASSLLARETQYF.

This clonotype has at least ten counts. The V call is TRBV9, the J call TRBJ2-5; TRBD1 aligns across 12 bases. Germline CDR1 SGDLS, CDR2 YYNGEE. The CDR3 runs to 18 residues. Trimming took 2 bases from V and 5 from J; bases not matched to a gene: 13. The CDR3 DNA reads TGTGCCAGCAGCGTCTCACCGGGACAGGGGGCGCTCGGCGAGACCCAGTACTTC. Protein product: CASSVSPGQGALGETQYF.

This clonotype has only a few counts. V and J are TRBV12-3 or TRBV12-4 and TRBJ2-7; either TRBD1 or TRBD2 may supply D (5 bases each). This CDR3 region has 13 residues. V was trimmed by 6 bases and J by 0 bases, leaving 9 bases between them. CDR3 in amino acids: CASRRDVSYEQYF. CDR3 sequence (DNA): TGTGCCAGCAGAAGGGACGTCTCCTACGAGCAGTACTTC.

V gene TRBV19 combines with J gene TRBJ2-7; either TRBD1 or TRBD2 may fit D (6 bases each). The CDR3 has 15 amino acids. The V and J ends lost 0 bases and 4 bases respectively, with 13 bases between them. CDR1 and CDR2 (germline): LNHDA, SQIVND (reference sequence). The CDR3 loop reads CASSIDTGRPYEQYF. CDR3 nucleotides: TGTGCCAGTAGTATAGATACAGGGAGGCCATACGAGCAGTACTTC.

This clonotype has a count of ten or more. The chain uses TRBV5-1 and TRBJ2-3; 7 bases agree with TRBD1. V lost 7 bases to trimming and J lost 2 bases; unmatched junction nucleotides: 7. The germline CDR1 and CDR2 sequences are SGHRS and YFSETQ. CDR3 size: 14 residues. The CDR3 reads CASLWGTDTDTQYF. The CDR3 DNA sequence: TGCGCCAGCCTCTGGGGGACAGACACAGATACGCAGTATTTT.

This clonotype was seen only once. The chain links TRBV14 to TRBJ2-1, with D possibly TRBD2 on 5 matching bases. V gave up 1 base and J gave up 2 bases, with 9 bases separating them. The CDR3 is 15 amino acids. Germline V gene data show CDR1 as SGHDN and CDR2 as FVKESK. The CDR3 spells CASSQAGSTYNEQFF. The CDR3 region has the DNA TGTGCCAGCAGCCAAGCGGGAAGCACCTACAATGAGCAGTTCTTC.

Ten or more counts support this clonotype. The genes are TRBV5-1 and TRBJ2-7, with TRBD1 matching over 9 bases. V lost 0 bases to trimming and J lost 5 bases; unmatched junction nucleotides: 6. Germline V gene lookup returns CDR1 SGHRS and CDR2 YFSETQ. The CDR3 has 15 amino acids. The CDR3 here is CASSLALQGANEQYF. In DNA, the CDR3 is TGCGCCAGCAGCTTGGCCCTACAGGGGGCCAACGAGCAGTACTTC.

This clonotype showed up many times. This chain links TRBV6-5 with TRBJ1-1, with D possibly matching TRBD1 (5 bases). Germline CDR1 MNHEY, CDR2 SVGAGI. The CDR3 sequence is 14 residues long. V lost 2 bases and J 4 bases, leaving 11 bases between the germline ends. DNA for the CDR3: TGTGCCAGCAGTTACCGTGTCAGGGCCACTGAAGCTTTCTTT. This codes for CASSYRVRATEAFF.

The chain carries TRBV4-2 and TRBJ1-1; D is unresolved. Germline V gene lookup returns CDR1 LGHNA and CDR2 YNFKEQ. This CDR3 has 15 residues. The V and J ends lost 1 base and 5 bases respectively, with 14 bases between them. The CDR3 spells CASSQGPGPGTEAFF. In DNA form, the CDR3 reads TGTGCCAGCAGCCAAGGCCCAGGTCCGGGGACTGAAGCTTTCTTT.

This clonotype occurred many times. V is TRBV9 and J is TRBJ2-7; no firm D call. CDR3 length: 14 amino acids. From germline, CDR1 is SGDLS and CDR2 YYNGEE. The V gene lost 4 bases and the J gene lost 7 bases, with 18 bases spanning the gap. In DNA, the CDR3 is TGTGCCAGCAGCTACTCCCCCTCCCCCGGGGAGCAGTACTTC. As protein: CASSYSPSPGEQYF.

This chain uses TRBV19 with TRBJ1-2; D may be TRBD1 (5 bases). Germline V gives CDR1 LNHDA, CDR2 SQIVND (reference sequence). With 7 bases removed from V and 4 bases from J, the gap between germline ends came to 13 bases. The CDR3 runs to 13 residues. Written as DNA, the CDR3 is TGTGCCAGTACTAGGACAACGAGCTATGGCTACACCTTC. This sequence encodes CASTRTTSYGYTF.

The chain combines TRBV19 with TRBJ1-5; D not resolved. Germline assignment: CDR1 LNHDA and CDR2 SQIVND (reference sequence). The V end lost 3 bases, the J end lost 5 bases, and 8 bases lay between the germline ends. CDR3 size: 13 residues. DNA for the CDR3: TGTGCCAGTAGTATCCGGCTAGATCAGCCCCAGCATTTT. It translates to CASSIRLDQPQHF.

The CDR3 loop is CASSLVETGISPLHF. The CDR3 bases are TGCGCCAGCAGCTTGGTGGAGACAGGGATTTCCCCCCTCCACTTT. The chain joins TRBV5-1 to TRBJ1-6, with TRBD1 matching 7 bases. The CDR3 has 15 residues. V lost 0 bases to trimming and J lost 13 bases; unmatched junction nucleotides: 10. The germline V gene has CDR1 SGHRS and CDR2 YFSETQ.

This clonotype was counted only a few times. V is TRBV20-1 and J is TRBJ2-3; 7 nucleotides line up with TRBD2. The germline CDR1 and CDR2 sequences are DFQATT and SNEGSKA (reference sequence). The CDR3 has 15 amino acids. Unmatched junction bases numbered 8, after V lost 3 bases and J lost 2 bases. The CDR3 nucleotides read TGCAGTGCTAGTACCGCTGCGGGGGTCACAGATACGCAGTATTTT. Translation gives CSASTAAGVTDTQYF.

This clonotype has ten or more counts. V gene TRBV12-3 or TRBV12-4 combines with J gene TRBJ2-5; D gene ambiguous. CDR3 length equals 12 residues. V was clipped by 6 bases and J by 0 bases, with 5 bases between them. Written as DNA, the CDR3 is TGTGCCAGCAGCCCGTACCAAGAGACCCAGTACTTC. Translated, it gives CASSPYQETQYF.

The rearrangement links TRBV5-1 to TRBJ1-1, with a possible D match to TRBD1 (6 bases). The CDR3 length is 14 residues. V lost 6 bases and J lost 0, with 12 bases in between. CDR1 is SGHRS, CDR2 YFSETQ, per germline. This CDR3 reads CASNLDRMNTEAFF. In nucleotides, the CDR3 is TGCGCCAGCAACCTAGACAGGATGAACACTGAAGCTTTCTTT.